The following is a T cell receptor beta chain sequence with its context. The germline CDR1 and CDR2 sequences are SGHRS and YFSETQ. CDR3 length: 16 residues. V lost 0 bases and J 0 bases, leaving 13 bases between the germline ends. These data come from a study of cytomegalovirus exposure and HLA in healthy donors. Turning to the study itself: The 666 first-cohort repertoires shared a platform with the 120 or so validation repertoires, as reported in a later analysis.

Data came from immunoSEQ multiplex PCR; TCRdb stores just in-frame clones and leaves some out. The sample yields about 110,000 clones, 95% seen once. The source material was PBMCs. The sequence was collected from a woman aged 18-29 years in good health and CMV-seronegative. The genes are TRBV5-1 and TRBJ2-7, with D perhaps matching TRBD1 (6 bases). CDR3 in amino acids: CASSLAERGISYEQYF. DNA of the CDR3: TGCGCCAGCAGCTTGGCCGAAAGGGGGATCTCCTACGAGCAGTACTTC. Using reference TRBV5-1 and TRBJ2-7 for the parts outside the CDR3, the full variable domain is KAGVTQTPRYLIKTRGQQVTLSCSPISGHRSVSWYQQTPGQGLQFLFEYFSETQRNKGNFPGRFSGRQFSNSRSEMNVSTLELGDSALYLCASSLAERGISYEQYFGPGTRLTVT.